This T cell receptor beta chain was captured in a study of blood T cell repertoires in COVID-19. Looking at the study overall: PBMCs, B-cell-depleted T cells, or T cells were the source of the cDNA or gDNA that made up the material.

This CDR3 contains 13 residues. The germline CDR1 and CDR2 sequences are MDHEN and SYDVKM. V was trimmed by 10 bases and J by 8 bases, leaving 17 bases between them. Methods used by the authors: Amplified reference gene primers provided the basis for estimating nucleated cell counts. The table came from immunoSEQ multiplex PCR; TCRdb's copy has only in-frame clones and leaves some out. D and trimming were read from the DNA, whereas the V and J calls and clone size are those reported in that table. Here the sample spans about 120,000 clones, about 87% being singletons. This chain joins TRBV28 and TRBJ1-4, with a weak D call TRBD1 (6 bases). This TCR was sampled from a man in his fifties or sixties with acute or convalescent COVID-19. Sequencing was done on a sample of peripheral blood. The CDR3 loop reads CATETERGEKLFF. CDR3 DNA: TGTGCCACGGAGACGGAAAGGGGGGAAAAACTGTTTTTT.